Described below is a single T cell receptor (beta chain) sequence and its context. Its specificity is not known. One or more pre-ART and two or more post-ART PBMC samples were available from each donor. At survey level, the immunoSEQ assay was run in its v3.0 version. Measured with immunoSEQ multiplex PCR; TCRdb has only the in-frame clones, and not every one. The table has about 35,000 clones, more than 60% seen once. This sample was included in a study of long-term antiretroviral therapy in people with HIV. Study-wide context: Collection dates of the earliest samples fall about a decade before the 2015 immediate-ART recommendation.

Study outcomes and limitations: Absence of data on ART adherence, viral resistance or therapy changes was noted. The ART regimens used between the mid-2000s and the late 2010s may be less effective than current ones.

The CDR3 length is 12 residues. Germline lookup yields CDR1 LGHNT and CDR2 FRNRAP. V was clipped by 6 bases and J by 2 bases, with 7 bases between them. This TCR was sampled from a woman aged 45-59 years with HIV. The material sequenced was unsorted PBMCs, taken 2 years after starting antiretroviral therapy. The rearrangement joins TRBV12-5 to TRBJ1-2; no definite D call. This CDR3 reads CASGRGNYGYTF. Here the CDR3 DNA reads TGTGCTAGTGGCCGGGGAAACTATGGCTACACCTTC.